These 30 T cell receptor beta chains were sequenced from one sample in a study of sequential checkpoint blockade in melanoma. Noted treatment: randomized to nivolumab then ipilimumab (arm A) or the reverse (arm B). Profiled with immunoSEQ multiplex PCR; TCRdb holds only in-frame clones, not every one. The sample lists tens of thousands of clones; roughly nine tenths were seen once. Sample: CD8+ T cells sorted from blood (inferred from file names), taken from a patient given nivolumab and ipilimumab in sequence. These TCRs come from a human donor with melanoma.

This rearrangement joins TRBV11-2 to TRBJ2-1; 11 nucleotides line up with TRBD2. The junction had 8 bases not matched to a gene; V was cut back by 8 bases and J by 5 bases. The CDR3 consists of 15 residues. Germline assignment: CDR1 SGHAT and CDR2 FQNNGV. The CDR3, as DNA: TGTGCCAGCCAGTCCGGGACTAGCGGTAACAATGAGCAGTTCTTC. Translating it yields CASQSGTSGNNEQFF.

The V call is TRBV27, the J call TRBJ2-5; 9 bases match TRBD1. Germline V lookup: CDR1 MNHEY, CDR2 SMNVEV (reference sequence). The V segment lost 2 bases and the J segment 2 bases; nucleotides outside the gene matches: 9. The CDR3 covers 17 residues. The CDR3 DNA reads as TGTGCCAGCAGTTTACTGGGACAGGGCTTCGCTCAAGAGACCCAGTACTTC. This codes for CASSLLGQGFAQETQYF.

The chain links TRBV7-6 to TRBJ1-1; 10 nucleotides align to TRBD1. Unmatched junction bases numbered 2, after V lost 4 bases and J lost 6 bases. The CDR3 covers 13 residues. CDR1 is SGHVS, CDR2 FNYEAQ, per germline. The CDR3 DNA reads TGTGCCAGCAGCTCGGGACAGGGGTCTGAAGCTTTCTTT. Translation: CASSSGQGSEAFF.

The chain uses TRBV9 and TRBJ2-2, with 7 bases identical to TRBD2. This CDR3 has 14 amino acids. J gave up 5 bases and V 7 bases, and 8 bases lay outside the gene matches. From germline, CDR1 is SGDLS and CDR2 YYNGEE. The DNA of the CDR3 is TGTGCCAGCGTTGCGGGAGAGGGGACCGGGGAGCTGTTTTTT. It is translated as CASVAGEGTGELFF.

This sequence joins TRBV19 and TRBJ1-5, with 10 bases that match TRBD1. V lost 6 bases, J lost 5 bases, and 7 bases stayed unmatched. CDR1 LNHDA and CDR2 SQIVND come from the germline V gene (reference sequence). The CDR3 spans 15 residues. The CDR3 sequence is CASRPGTGADQPQHF. The CDR3 nucleotides read TGTGCCAGTAGGCCCGGGACAGGGGCTGATCAGCCCCAGCATTTT.

This clone was seen once. The chain couples TRBV15 to TRBJ2-1, with 7 bases matching TRBD2. Germline values: CDR1 LNHNV, CDR2 YYDKDF (reference sequence). Losses at the gene ends were 0 bases for V and 6 bases for J; bases not matched to a gene: 11. The CDR3 runs 17 residues. The CDR3 protein is CATSRDVFLAEPNEQFF. DNA of the CDR3: TGTGCCACCAGCAGAGATGTCTTTCTAGCGGAACCCAATGAGCAGTTCTTC.

The gene calls are TRBV28 and TRBJ1-1; 7 nucleotides match TRBD1. CDR3 length equals 14 residues. The germline V gene encodes CDR1 MDHEN and CDR2 SYDVKM. J lost 3 bases, V lost 5 bases, and 6 bases had no gene match. CDR3 in amino acids: CASSPLRGHTEAFF. CDR3 coding DNA: TGTGCCAGCAGTCCGCTGAGGGGGCACACTGAAGCTTTCTTT.

The chain recombines TRBV6-5 with TRBJ1-6; 8 bases align to TRBD1. V lost 2 bases to trimming and J lost 7 bases; unmatched junction nucleotides: 1. This CDR3 spans 14 amino acids. Germline CDR1 and CDR2: MNHEY and SVGAGI. CDR3 sequence (DNA): TGTGCCAGCAGTTACCGGACAGGGAATTCACCCCTCCACTTT. Its protein is CASSYRTGNSPLHF.

This sequence joins TRBV6-1 and TRBJ1-1; 7 bases fit TRBD1. CDR3 length: 15 amino acids. Germline CDR1 reads MNHNS; CDR2 reads SASEGT. V dropped 10 bases and J dropped 6; count of bases not matched to a gene: 17. The CDR3 nucleotides are TGTGCCATACTACAACCAGGGGGGCGAGGGGCTGAAGCTTTCTTT. Amino acid sequence: CAILQPGGRGAEAFF.

The genes are TRBV4-3 and TRBJ2-1; tentatively, D is TRBD2 (5 bases). Germline V gene lookup returns CDR1 LGHNA and CDR2 YSLEER. The CDR3 is 18 amino acids. Deletions cut 0 bases from V and 5 bases from J, with 20 bases between. The CDR3 DNA sequence: TGCGCCAGCAGCCAAGATAGGCTAGCAGCCGATACCGACAATGAGCAGTTCTTC. As protein: CASSQDRLAADTDNEQFF.

This rearrangement joins TRBV15 to TRBJ1-4, with a weak D call TRBD1 (6 bases). The length of the CDR3 is 14 residues. Deletions cut 3 bases from V and 5 bases from J, with 10 bases between. Per the germline V gene, CDR1 is LNHNV and CDR2 is YYDKDF (reference sequence). DNA for the CDR3: TGTGCCACCAGCAGCGGACAGCTGAATGAAAAACTGTTTTTT. Its translation is CATSSGQLNEKLFF.

The chain combines TRBV27 with TRBJ1-5, with TRBD1 as a possible D gene (6 bases). There are 15 residues in the CDR3. V was pared by 10 bases and J by 0 bases, with 16 bases between. CDR1 is MNHEY, CDR2 SMNVEV, per germline (reference sequence). CDR3 residues: CATSPGAYSNQPQHF. CDR3 in DNA: TGTGCCACCTCCCCAGGGGCCTATAGCAATCAGCCCCAGCATTTT.

J is TRBJ2-7 and V is TRBV11-2; TRBD1 is a possible D gene (5 bases). Per the germline V gene, CDR1 is SGHAT and CDR2 is FQNNGV. The CDR3 consists of 12 residues. Trimming took 5 bases from V and 7 from J, leaving 12 bases between them. The CDR3 here is CASSPTGFEQYV. The CDR3 DNA reads as TGTGCCAGCAGCCCTACAGGATTTGAGCAGTACGTC.

This chain uses TRBV15 with TRBJ2-3; TRBD2 might be the D (5 bases). Germline V gives CDR1 LNHNV, CDR2 YYDKDF (reference sequence). Trimming removed 4 bases from V and 1 base from J, with 21 bases in between. This CDR3 is 18 amino acids long. DNA for the CDR3: TGTGCCACCAGCACCACTTTCTATGAGGGATTAGGCACAGATACGCAGTATTTT. Protein sequence: CATSTTFYEGLGTDTQYF.

The chain employs TRBV13 and TRBJ2-2, with 10 bases identical to TRBD1. V lost 6 bases to trimming and J lost 8 bases; unmatched junction nucleotides: 9. The length of the CDR3 is 15 residues. In germline, CDR1 is PRHDT, CDR2 FYEKMQ (reference sequence). DNA of the CDR3: TGTGCCAGCAGGGGGACAGGGGCCCAAGGGGGGGAGCTGTTTTTT. Its translation is CASRGTGAQGGELFF.

The chain is built from TRBV28 and TRBJ2-1, with TRBD1 identical over 10 bases. Germline V gene data show CDR1 as MDHEN and CDR2 as SYDVKM. The J segment lost 7 bases and the V segment lost 3 bases, leaving 3 bases of the junction unmatched. The CDR3 is made up of 14 amino acids. The CDR3 region is CASSLGQGWNEQFF. CDR3 nucleotide sequence: TGTGCCAGCAGTTTGGGACAGGGGTGGAATGAGCAGTTCTTC. The full variable domain, completed using reference TRBV28 and TRBJ2-1, is DVKVTQSSRYLVKRTGEKVFLECVQDMDHENMFWYRQDPGLGLRLIYFSYDVKMKEKGDIPEGYSVSREKKERFSLILESASTNQTSMYLCASSLGQGWNEQFFGPGTRLTVL.

The rearrangement joins TRBV6-5 to TRBJ1-6; 7 bases line up with TRBD1. This CDR3 is built from 14 residues. Trimming removed 7 bases from V and 8 bases from J; junction bases left unmatched: 8. Germline loops: CDR1 MNHEY, CDR2 SVGAGI. The CDR3 protein is CASTKWDSDSPLHF. The CDR3 DNA reads TGTGCCAGCACCAAGTGGGACAGTGATTCACCCCTCCACTTT.

The genes are TRBV9 and TRBJ2-1; 7 positions agree with TRBD1. The CDR3 is 15 residues long. The junction had 4 bases not matched to a gene; V was cut back by 0 bases and J by 4 bases. The germline V gene has CDR1 SGDLS and CDR2 YYNGEE. CDR3 nucleotide sequence: TGTGCCAGCAGCGTAGAGGGACAGCTTTACAATGAGCAGTTCTTC. Residues: CASSVEGQLYNEQFF.

This chain uses TRBV9 with TRBJ2-3; 14 bases map to TRBD2. V shed 2 bases and J 0 bases; nucleotides not matched to a gene: 2. In germline, CDR1 is SGDLS, CDR2 YYNGEE. The CDR3 contains 17 residues. The chain's CDR3 is CASSVGLAGVSTDTQYF. The CDR3 region has the DNA TGTGCCAGCAGCGTGGGACTAGCGGGGGTGAGCACAGATACGCAGTATTTT.

V is TRBV19 and J is TRBJ1-2; 9 positions agree with TRBD1. The germline V gene encodes CDR1 LNHDA and CDR2 SQIVND (reference sequence). J lost 6 bases, V lost 5 bases, and 10 bases had no gene match. This CDR3 comprises 15 residues. CDR3 residues: CASSYFRTGVDGYTF. CDR3 DNA: TGTGCCAGTAGTTACTTTCGGACAGGGGTGGATGGCTACACCTTC.

The rearrangement joins TRBV7-9 to TRBJ2-2; 7 bases are a match to TRBD2. The V gene end was trimmed by 5 bases and the J gene end by 6 bases; junction bases not matched to a gene: 15. The CDR3 extends over 17 amino acids. Germline CDR1 and CDR2: SEHNR and FQNEAQ (reference sequence). CDR3 residues: CASSPSLLAGVAGELFF. The CDR3 DNA is TGTGCCAGCAGCCCCAGCCTACTGGCGGGAGTTGCCGGGGAGCTGTTTTTT.

The genes are TRBV5-1 and TRBJ2-1; D possibly corresponds to TRBD2 (6 bases). The germline gives CDR1 SGHRS, CDR2 YFSETQ. Trimming shortened V by 5 bases and J by 10 bases, and 13 bases separated the two germline ends. The CDR3 is 12 residues long. The CDR3 DNA reads as TGCGCCAGCAGGGGGGGTGATCGGGAGCAGTTCTTC. Translation gives CASRGGDREQFF. The full variable domain, rest sourced from reference TRBV5-1 and TRBJ2-1, is KAGVTQTPRYLIKTRGQQVTLSCSPISGHRSVSWYQQTPGQGLQFLFEYFSETQRNKGNFPGRFSGRQFSNSRSEMNVSTLELGDSALYLCASRGGDREQFFGPGTRLTVL.

J is TRBJ2-1 and V is TRBV11-3; D is perhaps TRBD2 (6 bases). The CDR3 length is 12 residues. CDR1 SGHNT and CDR2 YENEEA come from the germline V gene. V was trimmed by 4 bases and J by 9 bases, leaving 10 bases between them. The CDR3 nucleotides are TGTGCCAGCAGCTCACTCGGGAGTGAGCAGTTCTTC. Protein product: CASSSLGSEQFF.

V is TRBV28 and J is TRBJ1-4; 10 nucleotides align to TRBD1. Germline CDR1 reads MDHEN; CDR2 reads SYDVKM. The CDR3 runs to 21 residues. V was clipped by 4 bases and J by 0 bases; unmatched bases: 17. CDR3 DNA: TGTGCCAGCAGTTCCTATTACCGGGACAGGGGATTCCGATCAACTAATGAAAAACTGTTTTTT. Its translation is CASSSYYRDRGFRSTNEKLFF.

This chain joins TRBV7-9 and TRBJ2-5; D is uncertain. V was clipped by 5 bases and J by 10 bases, with 14 bases between them. Germline CDR1 reads SEHNR; CDR2 reads FQNEAQ (reference sequence). CDR3 length equals 12 residues. DNA of the CDR3: TGTGCCAGCAGCCCACTCCGATACGTCCAGTACTTC. This translates into CASSPLRYVQYF.

This clone was seen more than once but under ten times. The V gene is TRBV30, the J gene TRBJ1-6, with D unclear. V lost 2 bases to trimming and J lost 7 bases, with 9 bases between them. Germline lookup yields CDR1 GTSNPN and CDR2 SVGIG (reference sequence). The CDR3 has 13 residues. CDR3 DNA sequence: TGTGCCTGGAGTAGCGGGTCCAATTCACCCCTCCACTTT. This codes for CAWSSGSNSPLHF.

The chain combines TRBV9 with TRBJ2-2; tentative D call: TRBD1 (5 bases). The V gene's germline CDR1 is SGDLS and CDR2 YYNGEE. The CDR3 extends over 15 amino acids. Between the trimmed V and J ends, which lost 1 base and 4 bases, there was a span of 11 bases. CDR3 region: CASSVKQARTGELFF. In DNA form, the CDR3 reads TGTGCCAGCAGCGTAAAACAGGCTCGCACCGGGGAGCTGTTTTTT. The entire variable domain, with the rest obtained from reference TRBV9 and TRBJ2-2, is as follows: DSGVTQTPKHLITATGQRVTLRCSPRSGDLSVYWYQQSLDQGLQFLIQYYNGEERAKGNILERFSAQQFPDLHSELNLSSLELGDSALYFCASSVKQARTGELFFGEGSRLTVL.

The rearrangement uses TRBV13 and TRBJ2-7; the D gene is possibly TRBD2 (6 bases). Germline CDR1 is PRHDT and CDR2 is FYEKMQ (reference sequence). This CDR3 has 15 residues. Trimming took off 5 bases at V and 0 bases at J, with 14 bases between the two ends. CDR3 sequence (DNA): TGTGCCAGCAGCCAAGGTGCCGGGAGCTCCTACGAGCAGTACTTC. Translated, it gives CASSQGAGSSYEQYF.

This chain connects TRBV7-2 to TRBJ2-7; 12 bases are shared with TRBD2. The CDR3 has 12 residues. Germline trimming cut 8 bases from V and 6 bases from J; bases unmatched to any gene: 2. The germline CDR1 and CDR2 sequences are SGHTA and FQGNSA. In nucleotides, the CDR3 is TGTGCCAGCCCGGGACTAGCGGGCGAGCAGTACTTC. Its protein is CASPGLAGEQYF.

This clone was detected once. The V call is TRBV5-6, the J call TRBJ1-2; 7 bases are shared with TRBD1. The CDR3 length is 14 residues. CDR1 and CDR2 from the germline V gene are SGHDT and YYEEEE. V dropped 4 bases and J dropped 7; count of bases not matched to a gene: 10. Here the CDR3 reads CASSGTAPGFGYTF. Written as DNA, the CDR3 is TGTGCCAGCAGCGGGACAGCCCCTGGGTTTGGCTACACCTTC.